This T cell receptor (beta chain) was documented in a study of cytomegalovirus exposure and HLA in healthy donors. PCR employed 60 Vbeta and 13 Jbeta primers. The table came from immunoSEQ multiplex PCR; TCRdb's copy has only in-frame clones and leaves some out. The sample lists 130,000 to 150,000 clones, 60% to 85% occurring once. There were likely unrecorded immune exposures, though donors were nominally healthy when sampled. Study-wide results and limits: The study had only CMV serostatus as immune exposure information. It was reported in a later analysis that an Asian-associated ancestry cluster showed fewer N-insertions than the roughly 670-donor mean.

Points on this clone: As yet, its antigen is unknown.

CDR3 size: 15 residues. Trimming took 8 bases from V and 2 from J, leaving 18 bases between them. Germline V CDR1 and CDR2: SGHVS, FQNEAQ. The chain employs TRBV7-8 and TRBJ1-1; D call uncertain. This sequence was found in a man aged 35-49 years in good health and CMV-seropositive. The sample consisted of PBMCs. The CDR3 bases are TGTGCCAGCTCATATGCATTAGATCTAAACACTGAAGCTTTCTTT. This gives the protein CASSYALDLNTEAFF.